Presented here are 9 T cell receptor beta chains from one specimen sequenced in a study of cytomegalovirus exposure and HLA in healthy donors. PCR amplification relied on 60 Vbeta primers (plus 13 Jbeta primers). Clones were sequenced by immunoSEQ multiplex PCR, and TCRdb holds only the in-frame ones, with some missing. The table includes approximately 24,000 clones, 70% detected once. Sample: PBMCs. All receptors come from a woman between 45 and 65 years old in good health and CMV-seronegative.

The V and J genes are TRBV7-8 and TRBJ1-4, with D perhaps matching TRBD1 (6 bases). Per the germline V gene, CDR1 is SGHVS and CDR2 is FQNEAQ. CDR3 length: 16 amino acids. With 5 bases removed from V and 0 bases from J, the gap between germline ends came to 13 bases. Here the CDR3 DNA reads TGTGCCAGCAGCGAGAGGGGGAGGGCAACTAATGAAAAACTGTTTTTT. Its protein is CASSERGRATNEKLFF.

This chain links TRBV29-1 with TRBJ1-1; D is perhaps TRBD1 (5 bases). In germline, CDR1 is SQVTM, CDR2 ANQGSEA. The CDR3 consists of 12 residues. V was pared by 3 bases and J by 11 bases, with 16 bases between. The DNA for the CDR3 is TGCAGCGTTGATCGCTCGGGGGTAGGGGCTTTCTTT. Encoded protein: CSVDRSGVGAFF. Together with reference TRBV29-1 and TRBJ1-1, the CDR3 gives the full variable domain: SAVISQKPSRDICQRGTSLTIQCQVDSQVTMMFWYRQQPGQSLTLIATANQGSEATYESGFVIDKFPISRPNLTFSTLTVSNMSPEDSSIYLCSVDRSGVGAFFGQGTRLTVV.

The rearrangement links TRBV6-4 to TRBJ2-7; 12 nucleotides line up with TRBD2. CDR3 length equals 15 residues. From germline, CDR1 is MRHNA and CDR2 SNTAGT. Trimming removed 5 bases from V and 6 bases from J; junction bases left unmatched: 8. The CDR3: CASSPLAGGRSEQYF. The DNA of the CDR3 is TGTGCCAGCAGTCCTCTAGCGGGAGGGAGATCCGAGCAGTACTTC.

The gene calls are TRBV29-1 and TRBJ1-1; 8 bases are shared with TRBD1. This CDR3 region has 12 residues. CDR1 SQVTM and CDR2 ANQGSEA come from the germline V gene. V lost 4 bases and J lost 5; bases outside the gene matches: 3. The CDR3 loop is CSVVQGETEAFF. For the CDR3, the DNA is TGCAGCGTTGTACAGGGGGAGACTGAAGCTTTCTTT.

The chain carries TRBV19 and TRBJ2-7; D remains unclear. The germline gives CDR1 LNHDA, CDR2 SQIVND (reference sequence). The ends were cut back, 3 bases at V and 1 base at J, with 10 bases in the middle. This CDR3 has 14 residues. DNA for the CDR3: TGTGCCAGTAGTATGAGGATCCGTTCCTACGAGCAGTACTTC. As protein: CASSMRIRSYEQYF.

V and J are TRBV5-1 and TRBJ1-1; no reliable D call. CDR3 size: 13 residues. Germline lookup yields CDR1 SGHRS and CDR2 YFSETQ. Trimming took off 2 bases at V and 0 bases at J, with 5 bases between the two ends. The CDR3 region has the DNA TGCGCCAGCAGCTTATCTTTGAACACTGAAGCTTTCTTT. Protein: CASSLSLNTEAFF.

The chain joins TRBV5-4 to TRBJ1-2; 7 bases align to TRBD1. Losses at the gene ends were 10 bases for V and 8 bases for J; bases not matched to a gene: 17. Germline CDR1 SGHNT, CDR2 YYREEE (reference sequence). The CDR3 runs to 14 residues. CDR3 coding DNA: TGTGCCGGCTCCAAGGACAGGAGACTACCGGGCTACACCTTC. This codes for CAGSKDRRLPGYTF.

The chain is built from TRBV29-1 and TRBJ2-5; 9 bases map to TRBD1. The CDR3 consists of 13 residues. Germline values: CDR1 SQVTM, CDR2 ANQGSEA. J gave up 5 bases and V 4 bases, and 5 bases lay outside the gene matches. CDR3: CSVVGQGGETQYF. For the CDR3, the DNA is TGCAGCGTTGTGGGACAGGGAGGCGAGACCCAGTACTTC.

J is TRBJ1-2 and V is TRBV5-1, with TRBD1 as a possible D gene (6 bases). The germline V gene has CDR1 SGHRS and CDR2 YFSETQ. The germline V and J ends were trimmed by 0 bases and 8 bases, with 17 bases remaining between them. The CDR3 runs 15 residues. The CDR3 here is CASSLVAGQTSGYTF. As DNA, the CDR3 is TGCGCCAGCAGCTTGGTCGCAGGACAGACATCCGGCTACACCTTC.